These T cell receptor beta chains were read from a single sample in a study of breast tumors, draining lymph nodes, adjacent tissues. TCRdb called the multiplex PCR reads again in MiXCR, with one record for every CDR3 protein. Of about 120,000 distinct CDR3 sequences in the sample, nearly 20% were seen once. The sequencing sample was made of axillary lymph node tissue. These receptors all stem from a female donor with breast cancer. Some clones in this sample may be carry-over from other donors' samples. CDR3s include the opening cysteine and the closing phenylalanine or tryptophan. The D gene is left open where the match is weak. Clone sizes are given selectively: once, few, many, or a class where the clone is expanded.

TRBV19,TRBJ2-7,TRBD2,many,TGTGCCAGTAGCCCCGTGGGCGGGAGATACGAGCAGTACTTC,CASSPVGGRYEQYF
TRBV20-1,TRBJ1-1,TRBD1,-,TGCAGTGCTCCACAGGGGGTAGTGGAAGCTTTCTTT,CSAPQGVVEAFF
TRBV29-1,TRBJ2-7,-,many,TGCAGCGTTGAAGCAAGGGACTTCCACGAGCAGTACTTC,CSVEARDFHEQYF
TRBV9,TRBJ2-2,TRBD2,many,TGTGCCAGCAGCGTAGGGGTAACTAGCGGCAACACCGGGGAGCTGTTTTTT,CASSVGVTSGNTGELFF
TRBV7-9,TRBJ1-2,-,many,TGTGCCAGCAGCTTATCTTACGGGCCTGGCTACACCTTC,CASSLSYGPGYTF
TRBV11-2,TRBJ2-1,-,many,TGTGCCAGCAGCTTGCTAGTTAACAATGAGCAGTTCTTC,CASSLLVNNEQFF
TRBV20-1,TRBJ1-3,TRBD1,many,TGCAGTGCGCCAAACCCGGGGACAGGTGGAAACACCATATATTTT,CSAPNPGTGGNTIYF
TRBV7-8,TRBJ2-7,-,many,TGTGCCAGCAGCAGTTCCGGGGGACGGAGTGGCAACGAGCAGTACTTC,CASSSSGGRSGNEQYF
TRBV20-1,TRBJ2-5,-,many,TGCAGTGGGGGGCTGTACCAAGAGACCCAGTACTTC,CSGGLYQETQYF
TRBV25-1,TRBJ2-5,-,-,TGTGCCAGTTCGGACTGGCCCCAAGAGACCCAGTACTTC,CASSDWPQETQYF
TRBV3-1,TRBJ2-1,TRBD2,many,TGTGCCAGCAGCCAAAGCGGGAGATTTAACAATGAGCAGTTCTTC,CASSQSGRFNNEQFF
TRBV5-1,TRBJ2-1,-,many,TGCGCCAGCAGCTTGGAACATCACAATGAGCAGTTCTTC,CASSLEHHNEQFF
TRBV28,TRBJ1-2,-,few,TGTGCCAGCAGTTTACCAGGGCACTATGGCTACACCTTC,CASSLPGHYGYTF
TRBV5-4,TRBJ2-2,-,few,TGTGCCAGCAGCTCCGCAAAAGCGGGACAGAACACCGGGGAGCTGTTTTTT,CASSSAKAGQNTGELFF
TRBV28,TRBJ1-5,TRBD1,-,TGTGCCAGCAGTTTACCCAATTCCGGGACAGGGAGTGATCAGCCCCAGCATTTT,CASSLPNSGTGSDQPQHF
TRBV20-1,TRBJ2-3,TRBD2,many,TGCAGTGCTAGTCTAGCGGGGGCCTCTAGCACAGATACGCAGTATTTT,CSASLAGASSTDTQYF
TRBV4-2,TRBJ1-3,-,-,TGTGCCAGCAGCCAAGATCTGGGGGGGGGTAGGGTCGGAAACACCATATATTTT,CASSQDLGGGRVGNTIYF
TRBV5-1,TRBJ2-5,TRBD1,many,TGCGCCAGCAGCGCCAGGGACACAGGGGGCCAAGAGACCCAGTACTTC,CASSARDTGGQETQYF
TRBV20-1,TRBJ1-5,-,many,TGCAGTGCTAGAGCAACAGGGTTTATAGGTCAGCCCCAGCATTTT,CSARATGFIGQPQHF